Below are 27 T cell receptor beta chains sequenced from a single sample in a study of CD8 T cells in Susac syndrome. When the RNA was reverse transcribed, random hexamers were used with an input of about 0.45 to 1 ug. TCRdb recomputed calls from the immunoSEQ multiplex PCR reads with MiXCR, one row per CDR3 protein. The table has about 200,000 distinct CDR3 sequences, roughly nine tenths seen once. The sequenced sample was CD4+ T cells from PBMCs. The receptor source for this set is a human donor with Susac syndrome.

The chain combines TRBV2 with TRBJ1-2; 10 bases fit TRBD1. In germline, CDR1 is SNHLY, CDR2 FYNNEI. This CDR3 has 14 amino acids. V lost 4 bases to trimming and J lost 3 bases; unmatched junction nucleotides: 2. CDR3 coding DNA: TGTGCCAGCAGTGGGACAGGGGGGTACTATGGCTACACCTTC. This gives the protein CASSGTGGYYGYTF.

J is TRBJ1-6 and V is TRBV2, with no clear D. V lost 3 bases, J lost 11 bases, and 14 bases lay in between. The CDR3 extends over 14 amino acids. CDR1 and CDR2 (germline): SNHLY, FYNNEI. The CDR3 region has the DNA TGTGCCAGCAGTGAGAGGACGGCCATTCCACCCCTCCACTTT. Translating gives CASSERTAIPPLHF.

The CDR3 loop reads CASSYYAQVTDTQYF. In DNA, the CDR3 is TGTGCCAGCAGTTACTACGCGCAGGTCACAGATACGCAGTATTTT. This sequence joins TRBV6-6 and TRBJ2-3, with unresolved D. The V gene's germline CDR1 is MNHNY and CDR2 SVGAGI (reference sequence). The V end lost 1 base, the J end lost 2 bases, and 10 bases lay between the germline ends. This CDR3 has 15 residues.

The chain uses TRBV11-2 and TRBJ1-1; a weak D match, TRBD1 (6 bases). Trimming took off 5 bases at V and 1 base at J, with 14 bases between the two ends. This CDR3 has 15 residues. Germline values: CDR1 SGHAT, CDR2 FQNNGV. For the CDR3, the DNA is TGTGCCAGCAGCGGCCCCGGGACATCGAACACTGAAGCTTTCTTT. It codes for CASSGPGTSNTEAFF. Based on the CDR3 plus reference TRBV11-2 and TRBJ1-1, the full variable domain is EAGVAQSPRYKIIEKRQSVAFWCNPISGHATLYWYQQILGQGPKLLIQFQNNGVVDDSQLPKDRFSAERLKGVDSTLKIQPAKLEDSAVYLCASSGPGTSNTEAFFGQGTRLTVV.

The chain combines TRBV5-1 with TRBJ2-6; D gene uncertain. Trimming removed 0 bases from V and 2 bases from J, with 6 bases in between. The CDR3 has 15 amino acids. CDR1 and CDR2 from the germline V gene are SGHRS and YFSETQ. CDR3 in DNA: TGCGCCAGCAGCTTGGAGTACCCTGGGGCCAACGTCCTGACTTTC. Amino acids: CASSLEYPGANVLTF.

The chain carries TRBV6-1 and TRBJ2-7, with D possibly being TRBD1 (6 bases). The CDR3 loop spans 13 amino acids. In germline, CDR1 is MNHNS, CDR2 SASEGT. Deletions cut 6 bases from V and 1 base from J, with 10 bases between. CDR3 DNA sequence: TGTGCCAGCAGATCCAGGGGATCCTACGAGCAGTACTTC. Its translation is CASRSRGSYEQYF.

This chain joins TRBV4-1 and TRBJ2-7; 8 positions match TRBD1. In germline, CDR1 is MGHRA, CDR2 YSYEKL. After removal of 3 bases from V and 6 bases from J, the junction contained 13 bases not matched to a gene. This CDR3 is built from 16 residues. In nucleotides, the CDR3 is TGCGCCAGCAGCCATTTAGGACAGGGTTTCTCGGGCGAGCAGTACTTC. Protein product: CASSHLGQGFSGEQYF.

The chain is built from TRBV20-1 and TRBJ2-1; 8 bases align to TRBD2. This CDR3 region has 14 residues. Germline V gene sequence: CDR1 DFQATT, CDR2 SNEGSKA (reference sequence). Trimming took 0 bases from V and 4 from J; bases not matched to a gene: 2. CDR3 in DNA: TGCAGTGCTAGAGAGATAGCGGGGTACAATGAGCAGTTCTTC. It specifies CSAREIAGYNEQFF.

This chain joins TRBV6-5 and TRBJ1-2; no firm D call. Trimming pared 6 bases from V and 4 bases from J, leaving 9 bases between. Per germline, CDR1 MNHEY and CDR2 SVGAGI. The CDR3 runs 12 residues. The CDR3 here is CASSTGFYGYTF. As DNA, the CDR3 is TGTGCCAGCAGCACCGGGTTCTATGGCTACACCTTC.

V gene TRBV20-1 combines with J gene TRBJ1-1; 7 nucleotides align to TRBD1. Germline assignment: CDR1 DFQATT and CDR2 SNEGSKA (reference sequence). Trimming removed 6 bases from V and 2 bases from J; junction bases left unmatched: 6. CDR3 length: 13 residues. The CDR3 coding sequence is TGCAGTGCGGGACACAGGGGAAACACTGAAGCTTTCTTT. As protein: CSAGHRGNTEAFF.

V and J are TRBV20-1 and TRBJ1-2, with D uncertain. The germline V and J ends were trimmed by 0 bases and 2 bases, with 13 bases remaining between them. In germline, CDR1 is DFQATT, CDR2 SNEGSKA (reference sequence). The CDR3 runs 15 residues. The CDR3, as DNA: TGCAGTGCTAGAGATAGAAAACACACAAACTATGGCTACACCTTC. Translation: CSARDRKHTNYGYTF.

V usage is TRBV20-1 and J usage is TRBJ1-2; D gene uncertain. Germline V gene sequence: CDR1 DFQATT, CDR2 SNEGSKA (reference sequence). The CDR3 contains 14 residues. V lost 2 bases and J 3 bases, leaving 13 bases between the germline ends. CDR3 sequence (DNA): TGCAGTGCTAGAACCGGCGGGCTGTACTATGGCTACACCTTC. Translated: CSARTGGLYYGYTF.

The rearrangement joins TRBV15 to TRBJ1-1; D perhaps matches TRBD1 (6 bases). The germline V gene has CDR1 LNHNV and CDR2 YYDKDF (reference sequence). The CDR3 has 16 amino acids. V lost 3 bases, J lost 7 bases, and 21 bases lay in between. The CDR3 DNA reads TGTGCCACCAGCAGTAGGGGGGAGTGGGGGAGACTTGAAGCTTTCTTT. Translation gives CATSSRGEWGRLEAFF.

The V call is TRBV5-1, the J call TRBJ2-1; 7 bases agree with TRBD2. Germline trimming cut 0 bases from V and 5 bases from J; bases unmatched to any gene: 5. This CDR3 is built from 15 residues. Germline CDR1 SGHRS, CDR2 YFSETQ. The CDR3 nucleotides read TGCGCCAGCAGCTTGGTGCGGGAGATGAACAATGAGCAGTTCTTC. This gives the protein CASSLVREMNNEQFF.

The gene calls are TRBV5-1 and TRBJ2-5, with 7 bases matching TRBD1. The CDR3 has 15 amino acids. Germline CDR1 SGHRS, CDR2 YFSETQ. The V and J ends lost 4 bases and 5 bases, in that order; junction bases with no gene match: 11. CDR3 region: CASSGTLGQRETQYF. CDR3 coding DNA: TGCGCCAGCAGCGGAACCCTGGGACAGAGGGAGACCCAGTACTTC. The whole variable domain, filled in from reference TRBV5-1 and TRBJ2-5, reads KAGVTQTPRYLIKTRGQQVTLSCSPISGHRSVSWYQQTPGQGLQFLFEYFSETQRNKGNFPGRFSGRQFSNSRSEMNVSTLELGDSALYLCASSGTLGQRETQYFGPGTRLLVL.

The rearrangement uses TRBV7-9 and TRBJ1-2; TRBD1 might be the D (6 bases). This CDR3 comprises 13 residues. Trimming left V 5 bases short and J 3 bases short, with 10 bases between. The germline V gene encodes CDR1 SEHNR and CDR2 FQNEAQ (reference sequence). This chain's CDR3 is CASSRDIDYGYTF. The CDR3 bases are TGTGCCAGCAGCCGGGACATCGACTATGGCTACACCTTC.

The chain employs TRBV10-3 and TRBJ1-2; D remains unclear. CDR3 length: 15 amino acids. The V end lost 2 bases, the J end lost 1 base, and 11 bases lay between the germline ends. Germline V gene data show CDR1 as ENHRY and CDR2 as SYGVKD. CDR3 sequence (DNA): TGTGCCATCAGTGAGACAACAGACAATAACTATGGCTACACCTTC. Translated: CAISETTDNNYGYTF.

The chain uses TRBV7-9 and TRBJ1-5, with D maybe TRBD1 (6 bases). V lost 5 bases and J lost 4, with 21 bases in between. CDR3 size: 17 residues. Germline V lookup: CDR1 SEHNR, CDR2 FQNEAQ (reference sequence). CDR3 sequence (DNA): TGTGCCAGCAGCCCAAAGGGGGACGGAGGTGCTAATCAGCCCCAGCATTTT. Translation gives CASSPKGDGGANQPQHF.

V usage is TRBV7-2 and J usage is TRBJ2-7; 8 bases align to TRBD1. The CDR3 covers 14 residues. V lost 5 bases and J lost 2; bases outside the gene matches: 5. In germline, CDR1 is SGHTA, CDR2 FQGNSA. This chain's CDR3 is CASSPDRDTYEQYF. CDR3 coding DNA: TGTGCCAGCAGCCCGGACAGGGACACCTACGAGCAGTACTTC.

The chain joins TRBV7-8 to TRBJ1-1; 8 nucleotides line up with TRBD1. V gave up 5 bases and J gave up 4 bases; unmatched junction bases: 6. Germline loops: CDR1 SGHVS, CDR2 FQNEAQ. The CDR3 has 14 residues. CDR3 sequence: CASSLIGQGTEAFF. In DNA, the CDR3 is TGTGCCAGCAGCCTTATAGGACAGGGCACTGAAGCTTTCTTT. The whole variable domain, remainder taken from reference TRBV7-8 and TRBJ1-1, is GAGVSQSPRYKVAKRGQDVALRCDPISGHVSLFWYQQALGQGPEFLTYFQNEAQLDKSGLPSDRFFAERPEGSVSTLKIQRTQQEDSAVYLCASSLIGQGTEAFFGQGTRLTVV.

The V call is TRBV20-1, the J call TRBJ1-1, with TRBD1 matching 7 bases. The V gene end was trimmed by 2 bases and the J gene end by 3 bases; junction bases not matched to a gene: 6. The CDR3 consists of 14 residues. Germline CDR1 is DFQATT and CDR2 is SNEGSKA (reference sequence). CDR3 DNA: TGCAGTGCTAGACAAAAACAGGGGCACACTGAAGCTTTCTTT. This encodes CSARQKQGHTEAFF.

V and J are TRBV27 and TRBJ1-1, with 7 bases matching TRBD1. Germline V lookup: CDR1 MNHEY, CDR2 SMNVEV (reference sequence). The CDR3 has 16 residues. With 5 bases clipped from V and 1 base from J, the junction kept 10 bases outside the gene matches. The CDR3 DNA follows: TGTGCCAGCAGTACTCCGGCGACAGGGCCGAACACTGAAGCTTTCTTT. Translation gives CASSTPATGPNTEAFF.

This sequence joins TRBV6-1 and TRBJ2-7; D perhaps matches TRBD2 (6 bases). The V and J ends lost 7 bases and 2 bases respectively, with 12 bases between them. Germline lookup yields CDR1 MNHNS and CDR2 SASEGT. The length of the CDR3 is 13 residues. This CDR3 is CASKSWEAYEQYF. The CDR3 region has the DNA TGTGCCAGCAAGAGTTGGGAGGCCTACGAGCAGTACTTC.

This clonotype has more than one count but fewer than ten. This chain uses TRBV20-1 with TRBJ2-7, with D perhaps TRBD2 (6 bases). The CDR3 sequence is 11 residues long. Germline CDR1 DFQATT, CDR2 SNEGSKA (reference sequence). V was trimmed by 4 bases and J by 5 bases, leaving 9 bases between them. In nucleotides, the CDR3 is TGCAGTGCTACAAGGGAGGACGAGCAGTACTTC. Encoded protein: CSATREDEQYF.

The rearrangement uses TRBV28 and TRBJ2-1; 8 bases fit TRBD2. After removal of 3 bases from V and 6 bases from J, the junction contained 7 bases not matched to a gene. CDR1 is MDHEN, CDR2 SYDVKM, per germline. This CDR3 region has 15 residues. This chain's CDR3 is CASSFRAGGVNEQFF. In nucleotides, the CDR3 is TGTGCCAGCAGTTTCAGGGCGGGGGGTGTCAATGAGCAGTTCTTC.

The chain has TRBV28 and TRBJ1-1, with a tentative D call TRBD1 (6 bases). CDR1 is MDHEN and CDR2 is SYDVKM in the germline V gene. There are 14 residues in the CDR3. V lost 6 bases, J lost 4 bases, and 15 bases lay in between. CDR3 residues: CASSLGGIGTEAFF. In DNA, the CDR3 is TGTGCCAGCAGCTTAGGGGGTATAGGCACTGAAGCTTTCTTT.

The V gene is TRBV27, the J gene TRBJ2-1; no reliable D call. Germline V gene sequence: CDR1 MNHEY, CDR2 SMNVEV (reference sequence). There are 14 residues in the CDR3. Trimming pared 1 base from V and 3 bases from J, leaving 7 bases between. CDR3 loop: CASSLFSDYNEQFF. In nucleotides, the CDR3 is TGTGCCAGCAGTTTATTCAGCGACTACAATGAGCAGTTCTTC.